This TCR beta chain was profiled in a study of blood T cell repertoires in COVID-19. Across the whole study: PBMCs, B-cell-depleted T cells, or T cells provided the cDNA or gDNA that made up the material.

As originally analysed: Using reference gene primer amplification, nucleated cell counts were estimated. The protocol was immunoSEQ multiplex PCR, while the TCRdb copy is restricted to in-frame clones and leaves out a portion. Clonal size and the V and J genes are those of that table, whereas D and trimming came from the DNA. The sample consists of about 59,000 clones, 65% to 80% of them appearing once. CDR1 and CDR2 (germline): SGHRS, YFSETQ. The CDR3 contains 15 residues. Trimming took 6 bases from V and 2 from J, leaving 15 bases between them. V gene TRBV5-1 combines with J gene TRBJ2-1; TRBD2 is a possible D gene (5 bases). The TCR was taken from a human donor in a cohort sampled during active COVID-19. Sequencing was carried out using peripheral blood. The CDR3 loop reads CASMNPEVTYNEQFF. The CDR3 DNA reads TGCGCCAGCATGAACCCGGAGGTCACCTACAATGAGCAGTTCTTC.